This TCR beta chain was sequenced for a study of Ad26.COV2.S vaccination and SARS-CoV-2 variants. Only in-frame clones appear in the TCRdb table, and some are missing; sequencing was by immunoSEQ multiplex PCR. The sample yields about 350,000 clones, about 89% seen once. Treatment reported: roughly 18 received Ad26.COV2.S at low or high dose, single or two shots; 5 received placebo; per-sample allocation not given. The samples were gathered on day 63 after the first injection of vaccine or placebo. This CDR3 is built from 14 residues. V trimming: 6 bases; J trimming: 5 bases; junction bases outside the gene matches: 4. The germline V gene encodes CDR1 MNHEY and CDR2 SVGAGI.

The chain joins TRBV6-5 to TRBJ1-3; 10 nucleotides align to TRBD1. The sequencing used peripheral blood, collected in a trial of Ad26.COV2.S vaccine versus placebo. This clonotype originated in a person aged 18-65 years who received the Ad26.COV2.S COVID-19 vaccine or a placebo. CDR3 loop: CASRAGQGRNTIYF. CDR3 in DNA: TGTGCCAGCAGAGCGGGACAGGGGAGAAACACCATATATTTT.